One and the same sample provided the 23 T cell receptor beta chains below, sequenced in a study of T cells after yellow fever vaccination. One entry per CDR3 protein results from TCRdb running MiXCR on the 5' RACE reads. The sample consists of about 320,000 distinct CDR3 sequences, around 11% of them appearing once. Specimen: CD4+ T cells sorted from PBMCs, collected 45 days after the yellow fever booster vaccination. Receptors were obtained from a man between 18 and 29 years old who received the YFV17D yellow fever vaccine.

This clonotype was seen only a few times. The chain carries TRBV18 and TRBJ1-1; no definite D call. CDR3 length equals 15 residues. Germline V gene sequence: CDR1 KGHSH, CDR2 LQKENI. Trimming left V 6 bases short and J 1 base short, with 15 bases between. The CDR3, as DNA: TGTGCCAGCTCTCCCGCAGGTGTGGGGAACACTGAAGCTTTCTTT. Translated: CASSPAGVGNTEAFF.

The sample holds a few counts of this clonotype. The chain joins TRBV27 to TRBJ1-4; perhaps TRBD1 as D (5 bases). Trimming removed 3 bases at V and 4 bases at J, with 24 bases between. Germline CDR1 is MNHEY and CDR2 is SMNVEV (reference sequence). This CDR3 region has 19 residues. CDR3 sequence: CASSFGFRGGGRGNEKLFF. CDR3 coding DNA: TGTGCCAGCAGTTTCGGATTTAGAGGTGGCGGGAGGGGTAATGAAAAACTGTTTTTT.

The chain links TRBV27 to TRBJ1-2; D is ambiguous. V was trimmed by 4 bases and J by 7 bases, leaving 13 bases between them. The length of the CDR3 is 13 residues. CDR1 and CDR2 from the germline V gene are MNHEY and SMNVEV (reference sequence). For the CDR3, the DNA is TGTGCCAGCAGTTCCCCCCTCGTCGGTGGCTACACCTTC. Translation gives CASSSPLVGGYTF.

This clonotype was counted a few times. The V gene is TRBV5-4, the J gene TRBJ2-3, with 7 nucleotides matching TRBD2. Germline assignment: CDR1 SGHNT and CDR2 YYREEE (reference sequence). The CDR3 spans 16 residues. V was pared by 4 bases and J by 0 bases, with 8 bases of the junction left unmatched. The CDR3 nucleotides are TGTGCCAGCAGCCGTCCGGGGGGTCAGAGCACAGATACGCAGTATTTT. Protein product: CASSRPGGQSTDTQYF. Drawing the rest from reference TRBV5-4 and TRBJ2-3, the complete variable domain is ETGVTQSPTHLIKTRGQQVTLRCSSQSGHNTVSWYQQALGQGPQFIFQYYREEENGRGNFPPRFSGLQFPNYSSELNVNALELDDSALYLCASSRPGGQSTDTQYFGPGTRLTVL.

In its sample, this clonotype was seen a few times. This chain connects TRBV6-5 to TRBJ2-3; 7 bases match TRBD2. J gave up 4 bases and V 8 bases, and 9 bases lay outside the gene matches. The CDR3 has 14 residues. Germline V CDR1 and CDR2: MNHEY, SVGAGI. CDR3 nucleotides: TGTGCCAGCTATCCCCGTGCGGGGGCAGATACGCAGTATTTT. Protein sequence: CASYPRAGADTQYF.

V gene TRBV5-1 combines with J gene TRBJ2-1, with TRBD2 matching over 7 bases. Germline V lookup: CDR1 SGHRS, CDR2 YFSETQ. V gave up 3 bases and J gave up 0 bases; unmatched junction bases: 3. This CDR3 comprises 15 residues. CDR3 amino acids: CASSSGGSSYNEQFF. The CDR3 nucleotides are TGCGCCAGCAGCTCCGGGGGGAGCTCCTACAATGAGCAGTTCTTC.

This clonotype was counted many times. The gene calls are TRBV6-5 and TRBJ2-7, with TRBD1 identical over 9 bases. This CDR3 spans 14 amino acids. Unmatched junction bases numbered 1, after V lost 0 bases and J lost 4 bases. Germline V gives CDR1 MNHEY, CDR2 SVGAGI. CDR3: CASSYSTGGYEQYF. DNA for the CDR3: TGTGCCAGCAGTTACTCGACAGGGGGGTACGAGCAGTACTTC.

This chain links TRBV6-1 with TRBJ2-3; possible D gene TRBD1, 6 bases. CDR1 is MNHNS and CDR2 is SASEGT in the germline V gene. This CDR3 contains 14 residues. The V and J ends lost 6 bases and 2 bases respectively, with 12 bases between them. The CDR3 is CASRAQGTTDTQYF. In DNA form, the CDR3 reads TGTGCCAGCAGAGCACAGGGAACCACAGATACGCAGTATTTT.

V usage is TRBV6-2 or TRBV6-3 and J usage is TRBJ1-1; no clear D. This CDR3 comprises 14 residues. From germline, CDR1 is MNHEY and CDR2 SVGEGT. The V gene lost 0 bases and the J gene lost 4 bases, with 9 bases spanning the gap. The CDR3 protein is CASSYSDLGTEAFF. The CDR3 DNA is TGTGCCAGCAGTTACTCGGACCTGGGCACTGAAGCTTTCTTT.

The chain is built from TRBV12-3 or TRBV12-4 and TRBJ1-1; 7 nucleotides match TRBD1. This CDR3 is built from 15 residues. The J segment lost 4 bases and the V segment lost 6 bases, leaving 11 bases of the junction unmatched. CDR3 sequence reads: CASRIRGLGVTEAFF. The CDR3 DNA sequence: TGTGCCAGCAGGATTAGGGGGCTTGGGGTCACTGAAGCTTTCTTT.

The chain uses TRBV29-1 and TRBJ2-5; 8 positions match TRBD2. The germline gives CDR1 SQVTM, CDR2 ANQGSEA. The CDR3 covers 16 residues. V lost 5 bases, J lost 3 bases, and 14 bases stayed unmatched. The CDR3 region is CSVLLRASGREETQYF. The DNA of the CDR3 is TGCAGCGTTCTCCTGCGGGCTAGCGGGCGCGAAGAGACCCAGTACTTC.

The chain joins TRBV5-1 to TRBJ1-2, with D maybe TRBD1 (5 bases). The CDR3 is 13 residues long. Germline CDR1 is SGHRS and CDR2 is YFSETQ. V lost 0 bases to trimming and J lost 6 bases, with 9 bases between them. The CDR3 loop is CASSLEGTNGYTF. CDR3 sequence (DNA): TGCGCCAGCAGCTTGGAGGGGACGAATGGCTACACCTTC.

The J gene is TRBJ2-1, the V gene TRBV28; perhaps TRBD2 as D (5 bases). V was trimmed by 4 bases and J by 11 bases, leaving 15 bases between them. Germline CDR1 reads MDHEN; CDR2 reads SYDVKM. The CDR3 length is 13 residues. CDR3 nucleotides: TGTGCCAGCAGTTCCATCAGGACGGGGAAGCAGTTCTTC. The encoded protein is CASSSIRTGKQFF.

This clonotype was detected a few times. The chain joins TRBV5-1 to TRBJ2-7; the D call may be TRBD1 or TRBD2 (5 bases each). CDR1 SGHRS and CDR2 YFSETQ come from the germline V gene. Trimming cost V 0 bases and J 7 bases, with 20 bases left between them. This CDR3 is 16 amino acids long. The CDR3 DNA reads TGCGCCAGCAGCTTGGCCGTTGTGGGGACGCCGGCAGAGCAGTACTTC. Translation: CASSLAVVGTPAEQYF.

The table lists this clonotype with a few counts. The chain recombines TRBV11-2 with TRBJ1-1; no firm D call. The length of the CDR3 is 15 residues. The germline V gene encodes CDR1 SGHAT and CDR2 FQNNGV. Trimming shortened V by 1 base and J by 3 bases, and 12 bases separated the two germline ends. Here the CDR3 DNA reads TGTGCCAGCAGCTTAGGGGCCAGGCTAGACACTGAAGCTTTCTTT. Protein product: CASSLGARLDTEAFF.

This clonotype has at least ten counts. CDR3 sequence: CASSLRGSGDNEQFF. CDR3 nucleotides: TGTGCCAGCAGCTTACGGGGGTCGGGTGACAATGAGCAGTTCTTC. V is TRBV7-9 and J is TRBJ2-1; a possible D gene is TRBD2 (6 bases). This CDR3 has 15 residues. Germline CDR1 SEHNR, CDR2 FQNEAQ (reference sequence). Trimming removed 2 bases at V and 5 bases at J, with 13 bases between. Combining the CDR3 with reference TRBV7-9 and TRBJ2-1 gives the whole variable domain DTGVSQNPRHKITKRGQNVTFRCDPISEHNRLYWYRQTLGQGPEFLTYFQNEAQLEKSRLLSDRFSAERPKGSFSTLEIQRTEQGDSAMYLCASSLRGSGDNEQFFGPGTRLTVL.

In its sample, this clonotype was seen a few times. The rearrangement joins TRBV4-3 to TRBJ2-3, with 11 bases that match TRBD2. Germline V lookup: CDR1 LGHNA, CDR2 YSLEER. V lost 0 bases, J lost 1 base, and 12 bases stayed unmatched. The CDR3 length is 20 residues. This chain's CDR3 is CASSQDGASGGMGRTDTQYF. The CDR3, as DNA: TGCGCCAGCAGCCAAGATGGGGCTAGCGGGGGGATGGGTCGCACAGATACGCAGTATTTT.

This clonotype has a handful of counts. The rearrangement joins TRBV24-1 to TRBJ2-5; D unresolved. From germline, CDR1 is KGHDR and CDR2 SFDVKD. This CDR3 has 13 residues. V dropped 4 bases and J dropped 8 bases, with 13 bases sitting between them. CDR3 sequence reads: CATSDPTGPTQYF. The CDR3 DNA is TGTGCCACCAGTGACCCCACCGGTCCCACCCAGTACTTC.

By its share, this clonotype is medium-sized (0.01 to 0.1%). The V call is TRBV5-1, the J call TRBJ2-2; D call uncertain. V gave up 2 bases and J gave up 1 base, with 3 bases separating them. The CDR3 is 13 residues long. The germline V gene has CDR1 SGHRS and CDR2 YFSETQ. CDR3 DNA: TGCGCCAGCAGCTTAGGGAACACCGGGGAGCTGTTTTTT. It encodes CASSLGNTGELFF.

The chain links TRBV28 to TRBJ2-1, with D unresolved. The ends were cut back, 1 base at V and 7 bases at J, with 5 bases in the middle. The CDR3 runs to 12 residues. The V gene's germline CDR1 is MDHEN and CDR2 SYDVKM. Here the CDR3 DNA reads TGTGCCAGCAGTTTATACAAGAATGAGCAGTTCTTC. Protein sequence: CASSLYKNEQFF.

V and J are TRBV20-1 and TRBJ2-3, with 10 bases identical to TRBD2. There are 15 residues in the CDR3. The V gene's germline CDR1 is DFQATT and CDR2 SNEGSKA (reference sequence). V lost 5 bases to trimming and J lost 5 bases; unmatched junction nucleotides: 10. The CDR3 DNA follows: TGCAGTGCTGCCCCCGTCAGCGGGGGGGAAGATACGCAGTATTTT. Protein product: CSAAPVSGGEDTQYF.

The CDR3 is CASSLVQRGKNIQYF. The CDR3 region has the DNA TGTGCCAGCAGCTTAGTGCAGCGGGGAAAAAACATTCAGTACTTC. This chain uses TRBV7-9 with TRBJ2-4, with 7 bases lining up with TRBD2. V shed 1 base and J 4 bases; nucleotides not matched to a gene: 4. The germline V gene encodes CDR1 SEHNR and CDR2 FQNEAQ (reference sequence). The CDR3 length is 15 residues.

J is TRBJ2-3 and V is TRBV12-5; D is tentatively TRBD1 or TRBD2 (7 bases each). The germline CDR1 and CDR2 sequences are LGHNT and FRNRAP. The CDR3 has 13 residues. V lost 4 bases, J lost 6 bases, and 11 bases lay in between. The CDR3 reads CASGWQGGDTQYF. The CDR3 DNA reads as TGTGCTAGTGGTTGGCAGGGGGGGGATACGCAGTATTTT.